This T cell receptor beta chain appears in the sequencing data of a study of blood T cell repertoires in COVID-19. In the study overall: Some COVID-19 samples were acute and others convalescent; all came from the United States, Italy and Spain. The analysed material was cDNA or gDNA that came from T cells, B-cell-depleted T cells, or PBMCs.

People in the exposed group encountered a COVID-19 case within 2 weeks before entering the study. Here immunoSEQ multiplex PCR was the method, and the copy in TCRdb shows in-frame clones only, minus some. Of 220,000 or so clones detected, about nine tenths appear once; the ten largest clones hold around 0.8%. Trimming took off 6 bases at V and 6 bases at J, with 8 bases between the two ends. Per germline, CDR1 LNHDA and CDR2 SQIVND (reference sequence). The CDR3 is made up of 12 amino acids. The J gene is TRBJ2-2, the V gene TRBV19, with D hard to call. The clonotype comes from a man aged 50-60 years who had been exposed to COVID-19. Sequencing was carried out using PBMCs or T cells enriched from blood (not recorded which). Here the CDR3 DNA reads TGTGCCAGTAGAGAGATCTCCGGGGAGCTGTTTTTT. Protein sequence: CASREISGELFF.